This is a list of T cell receptor beta chains from one sample in a study of shared clonotypes between healthy human individuals. Data came from immunoSEQ multiplex PCR; TCRdb stores just in-frame clones and leaves some out. The sample comprises approximately 470,000 clones, 81% of which are singletons, and 10% to 15% rests with the top ten. Sequencing was done on a sample of PBMCs. The receptor set was obtained from a woman aged 40 to 50 in good health. Some clones in this sample may be carry-over from other donors' samples. Each CDR3 is given with its conserved first and last residue.

j_call,v_call,cdr3_aa
TRBJ1-2,TRBV5-1,CASSFDPRQTYGYTF
TRBJ2-2,TRBV28,CASSLIGPYSGELFF
TRBJ2-7,TRBV10-3,CAISEAGWGGEQYF
TRBJ2-1,TRBV27,CASSPQGQSYNEQFF
TRBJ1-4,TRBV11-2,CASSQQGQPWEKLFF
TRBJ1-2,TRBV6-5,CASSYYAGNYGYTF
TRBJ1-2,TRBV30,CAYPGQPNYGYTF
TRBJ2-7,TRBV28,CASSPGQPRSYEQYF
TRBJ2-7,TRBV5-8,CASSDRIYYEQYF
TRBJ2-3,TRBV5-1,CASRPHLAGGSDTQYF
TRBJ2-5,TRBV28,CASSIFSGRGQETQYF
TRBJ2-2,TRBV18,CASSPYQGTNTGELFF
TRBJ2-1,TRBV18,CASSFQEAGGSGEQFF
TRBJ2-3,TRBV18,CASSPWGDTQYF
TRBJ2-7,TRBV5-1,CASNLNTYEQYF
TRBJ2-2,TRBV5-6,CASSFQGSRAGELFF
TRBJ1-1,TRBV7-9,CASSSQGDTEAFF
TRBJ2-7,TRBV30,CAWETTGYEQYF
TRBJ2-7,TRBV27,CASSLGRTYEQYF
TRBJ1-1,TRBV5-1,CASSAGGGHNTEAFF
TRBJ2-7,TRBV27,CASSWDRLNTYEQYF
TRBJ1-5,TRBV19,CASSSAGLSNQPQHF